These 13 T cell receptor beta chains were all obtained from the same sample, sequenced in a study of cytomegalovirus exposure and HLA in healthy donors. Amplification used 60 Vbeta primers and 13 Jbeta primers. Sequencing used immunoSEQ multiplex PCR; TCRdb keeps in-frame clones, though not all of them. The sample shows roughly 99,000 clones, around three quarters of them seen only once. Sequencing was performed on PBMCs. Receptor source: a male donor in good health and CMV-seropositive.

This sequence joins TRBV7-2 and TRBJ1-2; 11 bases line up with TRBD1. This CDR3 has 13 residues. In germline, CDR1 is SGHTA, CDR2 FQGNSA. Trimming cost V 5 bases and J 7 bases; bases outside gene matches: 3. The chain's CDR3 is CASSGQGAVGYTF. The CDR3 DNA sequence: TGTGCCAGCAGCGGACAGGGGGCGGTTGGCTACACCTTC.

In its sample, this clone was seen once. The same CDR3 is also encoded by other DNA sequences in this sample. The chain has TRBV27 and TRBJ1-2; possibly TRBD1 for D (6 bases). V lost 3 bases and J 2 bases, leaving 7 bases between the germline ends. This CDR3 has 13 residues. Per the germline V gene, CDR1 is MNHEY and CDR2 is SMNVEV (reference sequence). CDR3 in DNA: TGTGCCAGCAGTTTCACAGGGAACTATGGCTACACCTTC. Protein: CASSFTGNYGYTF.

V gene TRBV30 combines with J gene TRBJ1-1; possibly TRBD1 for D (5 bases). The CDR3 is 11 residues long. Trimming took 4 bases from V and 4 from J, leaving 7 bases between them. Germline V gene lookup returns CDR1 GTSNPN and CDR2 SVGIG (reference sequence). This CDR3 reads CAWKGRTEAFF. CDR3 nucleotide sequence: TGTGCCTGGAAGGGGCGCACTGAAGCTTTCTTT.

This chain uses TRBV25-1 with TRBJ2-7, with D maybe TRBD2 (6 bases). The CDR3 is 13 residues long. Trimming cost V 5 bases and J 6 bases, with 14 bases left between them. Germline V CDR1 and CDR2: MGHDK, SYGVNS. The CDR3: CASSSLGGVEQYF. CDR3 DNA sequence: TGTGCCAGCAGTAGCCTCGGCGGGGTCGAGCAGTACTTC.

Written as DNA, the CDR3 is TGCGCCAGCAGCCAAGATGTAAACAGGCCCTACGAGCAGTACTTC. It specifies CASSQDVNRPYEQYF. The genes are TRBV4-3 and TRBJ2-7; D is perhaps TRBD1 (5 bases). CDR3 length: 15 residues. V gave up 0 bases and J gave up 2 bases, with 11 bases separating them. From germline, CDR1 is LGHNA and CDR2 YSLEER.

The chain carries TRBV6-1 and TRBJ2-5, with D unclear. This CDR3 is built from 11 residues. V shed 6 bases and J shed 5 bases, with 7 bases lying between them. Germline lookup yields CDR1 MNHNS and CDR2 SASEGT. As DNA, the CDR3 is TGTGCCAGCAGCCCCGGGGAGACCCAGTACTTC. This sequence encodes CASSPGETQYF.

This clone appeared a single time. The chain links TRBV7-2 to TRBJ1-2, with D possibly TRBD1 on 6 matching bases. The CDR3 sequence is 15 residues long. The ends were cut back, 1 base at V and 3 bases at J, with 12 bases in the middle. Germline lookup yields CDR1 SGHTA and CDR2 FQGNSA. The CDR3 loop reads CASSLDPQGYYGYTF. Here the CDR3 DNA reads TGTGCCAGCAGCTTAGACCCCCAGGGGTACTATGGCTACACCTTC.

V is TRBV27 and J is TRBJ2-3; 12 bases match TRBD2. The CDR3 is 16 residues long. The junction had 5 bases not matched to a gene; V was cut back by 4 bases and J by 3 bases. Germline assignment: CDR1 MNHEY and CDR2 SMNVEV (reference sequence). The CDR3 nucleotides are TGTGCCAGCAGTTATCTAGCGGGGGGGCTGACAGATACGCAGTATTTT. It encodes CASSYLAGGLTDTQYF.

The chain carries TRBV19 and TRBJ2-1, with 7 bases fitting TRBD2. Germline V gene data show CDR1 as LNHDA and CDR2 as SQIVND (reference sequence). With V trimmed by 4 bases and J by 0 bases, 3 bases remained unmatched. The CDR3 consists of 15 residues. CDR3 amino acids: CASSSGGSSYNEQFF. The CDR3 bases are TGTGCCAGTAGTAGCGGGGGAAGCTCCTACAATGAGCAGTTCTTC.

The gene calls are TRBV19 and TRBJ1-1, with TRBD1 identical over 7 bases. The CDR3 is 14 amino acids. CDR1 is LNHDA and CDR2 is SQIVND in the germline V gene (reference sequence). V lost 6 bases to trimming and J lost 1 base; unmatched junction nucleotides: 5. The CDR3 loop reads CASRRQGGNTEAFF. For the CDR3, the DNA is TGTGCCAGTAGGAGACAGGGAGGGAACACTGAAGCTTTCTTT.

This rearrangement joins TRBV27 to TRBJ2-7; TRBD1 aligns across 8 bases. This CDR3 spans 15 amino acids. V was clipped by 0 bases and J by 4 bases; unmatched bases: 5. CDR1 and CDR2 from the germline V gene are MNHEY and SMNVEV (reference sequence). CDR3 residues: CASSLSAGGSYEQYF. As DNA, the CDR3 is TGTGCCAGCAGTTTATCGGCAGGGGGCTCATACGAGCAGTACTTC.

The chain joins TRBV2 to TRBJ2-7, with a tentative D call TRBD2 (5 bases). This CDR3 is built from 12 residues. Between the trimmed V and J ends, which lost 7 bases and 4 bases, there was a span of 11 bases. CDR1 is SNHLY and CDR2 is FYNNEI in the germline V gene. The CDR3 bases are TGTGCCAGCAAGGACTTGGGATACGAGCAGTACTTC. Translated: CASKDLGYEQYF.

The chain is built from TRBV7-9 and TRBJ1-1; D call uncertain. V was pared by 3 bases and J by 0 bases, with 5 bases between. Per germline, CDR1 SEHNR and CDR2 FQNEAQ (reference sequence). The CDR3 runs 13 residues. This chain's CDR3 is CASSFRLNTEAFF. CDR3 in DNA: TGTGCCAGCAGCTTCAGGTTGAACACTGAAGCTTTCTTT.